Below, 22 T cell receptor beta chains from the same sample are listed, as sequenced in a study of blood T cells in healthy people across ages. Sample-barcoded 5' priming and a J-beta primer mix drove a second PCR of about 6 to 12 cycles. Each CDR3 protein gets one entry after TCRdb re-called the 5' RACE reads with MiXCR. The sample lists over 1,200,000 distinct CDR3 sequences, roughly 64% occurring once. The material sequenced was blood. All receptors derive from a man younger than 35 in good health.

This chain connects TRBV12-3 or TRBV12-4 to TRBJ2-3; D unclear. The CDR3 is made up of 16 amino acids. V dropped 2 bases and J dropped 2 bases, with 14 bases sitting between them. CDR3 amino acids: CASSLLRFGYTDTQYF. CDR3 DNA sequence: TGTGCCAGCAGTTTACTGAGGTTCGGATACACAGATACGCAGTATTTT.

CDR3 loop: CATSRGLRSGGETQYF. As DNA, the CDR3 is TGTGCCACCAGCAGAGGCCTCCGGTCAGGGGGAGAGACCCAGTACTTC. The chain links TRBV15 to TRBJ2-7; 7 nucleotides align to TRBD1. The tail of the sequence fits TRBJ2-5 better, so the J call may be wrong. Germline CDR1 reads LNHNV; CDR2 reads YYDKDF (reference sequence). The CDR3 contains 16 residues.

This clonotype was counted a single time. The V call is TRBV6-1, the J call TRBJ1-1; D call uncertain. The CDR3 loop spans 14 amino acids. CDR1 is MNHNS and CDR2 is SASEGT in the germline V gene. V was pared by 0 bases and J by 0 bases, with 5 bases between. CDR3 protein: CASSEADLNTEAFF. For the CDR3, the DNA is TGTGCCAGCAGTGAAGCCGATTTGAACACTGAAGCTTTCTTT.

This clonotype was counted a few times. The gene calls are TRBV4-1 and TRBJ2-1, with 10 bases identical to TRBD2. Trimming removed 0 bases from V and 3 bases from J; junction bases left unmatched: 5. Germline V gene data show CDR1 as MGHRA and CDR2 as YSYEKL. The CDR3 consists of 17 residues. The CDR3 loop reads CASSQEASGGYYNEQFF. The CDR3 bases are TGCGCCAGCAGCCAAGAAGCTAGCGGGGGCTACTACAATGAGCAGTTCTTC.

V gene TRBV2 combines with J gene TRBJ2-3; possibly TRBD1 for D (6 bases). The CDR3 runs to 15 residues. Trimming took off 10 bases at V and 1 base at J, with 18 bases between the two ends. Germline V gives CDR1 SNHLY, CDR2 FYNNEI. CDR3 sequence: CAIDSQGPGTDTQYF. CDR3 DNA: TGTGCCATCGATTCCCAGGGGCCTGGCACAGATACGCAGTATTTT.

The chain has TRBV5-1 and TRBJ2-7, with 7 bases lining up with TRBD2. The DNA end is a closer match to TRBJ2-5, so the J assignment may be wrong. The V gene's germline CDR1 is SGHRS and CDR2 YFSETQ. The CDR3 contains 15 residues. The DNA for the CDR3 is TGCGCCAGCAGCTTGGCGGTAGCGGGTGGGGAGACCCAGTACTTC. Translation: CASSLAVAGGETQYF.

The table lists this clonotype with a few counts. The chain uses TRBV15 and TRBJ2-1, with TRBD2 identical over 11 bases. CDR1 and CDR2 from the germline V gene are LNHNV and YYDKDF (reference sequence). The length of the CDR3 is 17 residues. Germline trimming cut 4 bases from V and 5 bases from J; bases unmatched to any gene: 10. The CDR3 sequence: CATSISPPGLADNEQFF. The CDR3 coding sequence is TGTGCCACCAGCATCTCACCTCCGGGACTAGCGGACAATGAGCAGTTCTTC.

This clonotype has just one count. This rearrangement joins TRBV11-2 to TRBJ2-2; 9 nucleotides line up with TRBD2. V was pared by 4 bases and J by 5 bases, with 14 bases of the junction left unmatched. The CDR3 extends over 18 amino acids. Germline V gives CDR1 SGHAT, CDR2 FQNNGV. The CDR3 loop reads CASSSDQAGGPRTGELFF. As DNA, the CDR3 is TGTGCCAGCAGCTCCGATCAAGCGGGAGGTCCGAGGACCGGGGAGCTGTTTTTT.

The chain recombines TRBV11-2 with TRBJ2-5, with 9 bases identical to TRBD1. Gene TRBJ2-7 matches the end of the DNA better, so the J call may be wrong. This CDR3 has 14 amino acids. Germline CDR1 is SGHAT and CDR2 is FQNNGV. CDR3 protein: CASSFVRDRDEQYF. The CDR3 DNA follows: TGTGCCAGCAGCTTCGTCCGGGACAGGGACGAGCAGTACTTC.

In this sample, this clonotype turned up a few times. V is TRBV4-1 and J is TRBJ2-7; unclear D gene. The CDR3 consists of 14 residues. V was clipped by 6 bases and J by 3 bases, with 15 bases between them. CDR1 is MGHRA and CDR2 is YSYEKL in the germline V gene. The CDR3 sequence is CASRPTTTDYEQYF. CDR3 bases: TGCGCCAGCAGACCTACAACGACCGACTACGAGCAGTACTTC.

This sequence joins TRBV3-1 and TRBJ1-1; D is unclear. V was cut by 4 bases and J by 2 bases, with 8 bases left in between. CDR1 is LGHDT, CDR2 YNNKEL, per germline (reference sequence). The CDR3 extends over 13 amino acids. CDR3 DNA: TGTGCCAGCAGCCCCACTACAAACACTGAAGCTTTCTTT. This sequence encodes CASSPTTNTEAFF.

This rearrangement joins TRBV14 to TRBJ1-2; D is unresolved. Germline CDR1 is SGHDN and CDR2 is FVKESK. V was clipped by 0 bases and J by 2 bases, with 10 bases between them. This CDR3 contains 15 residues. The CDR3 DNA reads TGTGCCAGCAGCCAAGAAGGGCCGTTGAACTATGGCTACACCTTC. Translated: CASSQEGPLNYGYTF.

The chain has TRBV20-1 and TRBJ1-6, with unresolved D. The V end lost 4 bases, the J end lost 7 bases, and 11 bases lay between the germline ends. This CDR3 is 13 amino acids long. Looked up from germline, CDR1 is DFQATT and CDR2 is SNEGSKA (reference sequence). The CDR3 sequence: CSATGHGNSPLHF. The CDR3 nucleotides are TGCAGTGCTACTGGCCATGGAAATTCACCCCTCCACTTT.

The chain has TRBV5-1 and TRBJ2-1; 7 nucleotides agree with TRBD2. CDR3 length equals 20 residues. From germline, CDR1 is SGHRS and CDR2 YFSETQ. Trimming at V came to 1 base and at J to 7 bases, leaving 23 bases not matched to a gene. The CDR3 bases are TGCGCCAGCAGCTTGTTTCGGGAAAGATCGTATTCTACAGCGGGAAATGAGCAGTTCTTC. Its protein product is CASSLFRERSYSTAGNEQFF.

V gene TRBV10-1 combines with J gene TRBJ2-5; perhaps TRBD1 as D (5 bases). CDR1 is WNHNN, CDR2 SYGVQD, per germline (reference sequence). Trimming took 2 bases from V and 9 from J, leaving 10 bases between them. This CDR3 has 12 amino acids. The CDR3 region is CASSEGAEPQYF. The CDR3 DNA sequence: TGCGCCAGCAGTGAGGGGGCCGAGCCCCAGTACTTC.

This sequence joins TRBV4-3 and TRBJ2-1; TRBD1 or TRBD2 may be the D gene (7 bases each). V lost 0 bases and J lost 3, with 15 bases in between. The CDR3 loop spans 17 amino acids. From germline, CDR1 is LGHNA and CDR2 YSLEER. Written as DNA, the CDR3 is TGCGCCAGCAGCCAAGATTCAGGGGGGGCCGGCTACAATGAGCAGTTCTTC. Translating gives CASSQDSGGAGYNEQFF.

CDR3 DNA sequence: TGTGCCAGCAGCTTAAAAGCCGGGGACATTGTGGAGACCCAGTACTTC. Its protein is CASSLKAGDIVETQYF. The rearrangement links TRBV7-9 to TRBJ2-7, with a tentative D call TRBD1 (6 bases). The last part of the DNA fits TRBJ2-5 better; the J call may be wrong. Germline loops: CDR1 SEHNR, CDR2 FQNEAQ (reference sequence). This CDR3 spans 16 amino acids.

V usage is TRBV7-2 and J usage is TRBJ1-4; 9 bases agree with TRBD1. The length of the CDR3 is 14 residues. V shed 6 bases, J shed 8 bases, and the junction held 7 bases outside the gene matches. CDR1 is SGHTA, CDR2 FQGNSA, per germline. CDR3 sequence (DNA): TGTGCCAGCAGACCTACAGGGGGCGTCGAAAAACTGTTTTTT. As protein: CASRPTGGVEKLFF.

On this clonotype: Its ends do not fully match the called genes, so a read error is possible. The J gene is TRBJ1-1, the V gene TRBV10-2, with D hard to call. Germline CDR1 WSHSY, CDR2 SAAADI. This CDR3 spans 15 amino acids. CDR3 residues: CAVSESAAGSTEAFF. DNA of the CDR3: TGTGCCGTCAGTGAGTCGGCGGCGGGGTCCACTGAAGCTTTCTTT.

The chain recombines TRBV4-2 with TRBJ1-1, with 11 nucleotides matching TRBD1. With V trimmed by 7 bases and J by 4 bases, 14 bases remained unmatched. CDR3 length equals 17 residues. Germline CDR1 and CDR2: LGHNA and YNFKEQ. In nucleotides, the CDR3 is TGTGCCAGCACCCAGCAGAGAGGGACAGGGGGAAGCACTGAAGCTTTCTTT. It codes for CASTQQRGTGGSTEAFF.

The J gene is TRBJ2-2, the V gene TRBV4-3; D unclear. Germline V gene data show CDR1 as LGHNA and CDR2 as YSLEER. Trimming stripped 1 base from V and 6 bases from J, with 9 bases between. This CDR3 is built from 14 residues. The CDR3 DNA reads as TGCGCCAGCAGCCAAGTCCCCGCGGCCGGGGAGCTGTTTTTT. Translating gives CASSQVPAAGELFF.

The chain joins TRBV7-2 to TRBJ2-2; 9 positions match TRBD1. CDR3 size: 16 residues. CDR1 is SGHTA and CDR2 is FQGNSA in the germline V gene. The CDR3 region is CASTSGGQGNTGELFF. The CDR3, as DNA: TGTGCGAGTACCTCAGGGGGACAGGGAAATACCGGGGAGCTGTTTTTT.